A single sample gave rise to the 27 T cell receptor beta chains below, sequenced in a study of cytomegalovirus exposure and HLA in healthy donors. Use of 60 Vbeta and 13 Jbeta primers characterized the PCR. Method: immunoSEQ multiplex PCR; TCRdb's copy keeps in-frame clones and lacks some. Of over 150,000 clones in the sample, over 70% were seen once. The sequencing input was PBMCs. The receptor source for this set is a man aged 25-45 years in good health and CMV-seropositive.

The DNA for the CDR3 is TGCGCCAGCAGCCAAGGACTAGCGGGAGGGAGGGACACAGATACGCAGTATTTT. This codes for CASSQGLAGGRDTDTQYF. The genes are TRBV4-1 and TRBJ2-3, with 14 bases identical to TRBD2. Germline loops: CDR1 MGHRA, CDR2 YSYEKL. The CDR3 covers 18 residues. Trimming at V came to 1 base and at J to 2 bases, leaving 5 bases not matched to a gene.

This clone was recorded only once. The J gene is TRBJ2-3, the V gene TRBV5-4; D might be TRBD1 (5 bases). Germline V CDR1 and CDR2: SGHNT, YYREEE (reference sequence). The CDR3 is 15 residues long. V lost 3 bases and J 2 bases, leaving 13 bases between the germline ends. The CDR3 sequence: CASSWRQSYTDTQYF. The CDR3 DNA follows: TGTGCCAGCAGCTGGAGACAGAGTTACACAGATACGCAGTATTTT. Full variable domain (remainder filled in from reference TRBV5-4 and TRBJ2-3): ETGVTQSPTHLIKTRGQQVTLRCSSQSGHNTVSWYQQALGQGPQFIFQYYREEENGRGNFPPRFSGLQFPNYSSELNVNALELDDSALYLCASSWRQSYTDTQYFGPGTRLTVL.

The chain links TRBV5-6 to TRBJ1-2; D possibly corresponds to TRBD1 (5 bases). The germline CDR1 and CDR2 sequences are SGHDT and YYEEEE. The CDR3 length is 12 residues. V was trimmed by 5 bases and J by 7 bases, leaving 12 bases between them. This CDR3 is CASRGGGRGYTF. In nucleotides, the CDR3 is TGTGCCAGCAGGGGGGGTGGCCGTGGCTACACCTTC.

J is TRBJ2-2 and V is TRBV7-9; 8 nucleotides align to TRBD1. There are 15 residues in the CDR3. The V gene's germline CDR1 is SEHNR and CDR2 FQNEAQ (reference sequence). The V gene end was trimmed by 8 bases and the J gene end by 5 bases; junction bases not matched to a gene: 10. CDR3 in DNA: TGTGCCAGCGAGCCTACAGGGGGTTATACCGGGGAGCTGTTTTTT. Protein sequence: CASEPTGGYTGELFF.

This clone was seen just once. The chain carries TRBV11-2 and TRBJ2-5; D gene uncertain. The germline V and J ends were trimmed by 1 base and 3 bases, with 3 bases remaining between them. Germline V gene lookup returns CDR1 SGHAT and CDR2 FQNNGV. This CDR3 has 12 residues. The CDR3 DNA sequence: TGTGCCAGCAGCTTAGCGGAAGAGACCCAGTACTTC. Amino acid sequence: CASSLAEETQYF.

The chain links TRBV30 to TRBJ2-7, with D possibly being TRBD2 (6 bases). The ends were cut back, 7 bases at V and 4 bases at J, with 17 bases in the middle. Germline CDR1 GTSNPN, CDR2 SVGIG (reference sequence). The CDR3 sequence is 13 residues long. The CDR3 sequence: CALHRDFKYEQYF. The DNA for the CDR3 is TGTGCCTTGCACCGGGACTTCAAATACGAGCAGTACTTC.

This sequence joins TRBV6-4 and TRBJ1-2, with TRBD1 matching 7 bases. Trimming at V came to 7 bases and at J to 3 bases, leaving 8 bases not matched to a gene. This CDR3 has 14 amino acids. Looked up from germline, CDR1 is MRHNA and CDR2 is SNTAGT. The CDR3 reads CASTFRDSHYGYTF. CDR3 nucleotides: TGTGCCAGCACCTTCCGGGACAGCCACTATGGCTACACCTTC.

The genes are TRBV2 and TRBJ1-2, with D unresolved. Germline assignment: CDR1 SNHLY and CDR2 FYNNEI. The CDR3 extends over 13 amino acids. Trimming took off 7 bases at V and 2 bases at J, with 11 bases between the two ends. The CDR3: CASIIDSNYGYTF. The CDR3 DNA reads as TGTGCCAGCATCATCGACTCAAACTATGGCTACACCTTC.

The CDR3 loop is CASRPRQGRERQYF. The CDR3 nucleotides read TGTGCCAGTAGGCCCCGACAGGGTAGGGAGCGGCAGTACTTC. The chain recombines TRBV19 with TRBJ2-7; 7 bases match TRBD1. CDR3 length: 14 residues. Per the germline V gene, CDR1 is LNHDA and CDR2 is SQIVND (reference sequence). J was trimmed by 9 bases and V by 6 bases; bases with no gene match: 14.

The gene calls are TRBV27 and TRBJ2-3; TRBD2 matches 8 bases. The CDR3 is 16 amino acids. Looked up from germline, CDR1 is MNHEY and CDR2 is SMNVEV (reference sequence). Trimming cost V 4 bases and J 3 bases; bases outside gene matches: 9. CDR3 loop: CASSSTYSGETDTQYF. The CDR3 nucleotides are TGTGCCAGCAGTTCCACATATAGCGGGGAGACAGATACGCAGTATTTT.

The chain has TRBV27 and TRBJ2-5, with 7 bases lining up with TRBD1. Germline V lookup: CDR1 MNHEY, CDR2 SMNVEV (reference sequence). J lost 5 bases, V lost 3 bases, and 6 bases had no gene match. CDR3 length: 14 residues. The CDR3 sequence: CASSLGRGSETQYF. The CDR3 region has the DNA TGTGCCAGCAGTTTGGGCAGGGGGTCGGAGACCCAGTACTTC.

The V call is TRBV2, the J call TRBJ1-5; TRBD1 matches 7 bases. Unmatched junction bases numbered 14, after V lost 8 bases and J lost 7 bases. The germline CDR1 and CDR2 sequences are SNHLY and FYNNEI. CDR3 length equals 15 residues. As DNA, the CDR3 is TGTGCCAGCTCCTCCAGTCGACAGGGCCGCCAGCCCCAGCATTTT. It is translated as CASSSSRQGRQPQHF.

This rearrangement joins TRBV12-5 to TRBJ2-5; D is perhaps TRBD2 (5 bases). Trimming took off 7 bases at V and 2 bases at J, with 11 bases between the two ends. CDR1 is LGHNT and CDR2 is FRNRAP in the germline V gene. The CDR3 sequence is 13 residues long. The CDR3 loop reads CASAASGQETQYF. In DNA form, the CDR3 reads TGTGCTAGTGCCGCTTCGGGGCAAGAGACCCAGTACTTC.

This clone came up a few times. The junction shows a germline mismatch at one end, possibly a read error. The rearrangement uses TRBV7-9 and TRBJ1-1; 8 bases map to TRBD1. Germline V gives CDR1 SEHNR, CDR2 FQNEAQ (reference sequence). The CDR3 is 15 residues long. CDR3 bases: TGTTCCAGCAGCTCGACATGGACAGGGTGGGCTGAAGCTTTCTTT. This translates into CSSSSTWTGWAEAFF.

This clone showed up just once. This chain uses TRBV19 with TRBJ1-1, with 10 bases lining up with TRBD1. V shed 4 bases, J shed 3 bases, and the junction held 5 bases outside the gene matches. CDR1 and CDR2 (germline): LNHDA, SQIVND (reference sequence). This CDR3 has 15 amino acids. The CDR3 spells CASSRDRGVDTEAFF. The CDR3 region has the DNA TGTGCCAGTAGTAGGGACAGGGGCGTGGACACTGAAGCTTTCTTT.

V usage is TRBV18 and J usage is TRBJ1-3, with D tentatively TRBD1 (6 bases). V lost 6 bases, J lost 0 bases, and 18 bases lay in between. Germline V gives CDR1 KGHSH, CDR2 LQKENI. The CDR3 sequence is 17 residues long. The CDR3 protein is CASSQQTGTSSGNTIYF. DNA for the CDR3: TGTGCCAGCTCGCAACAGACAGGCACGAGCTCTGGAAACACCATATATTTT.

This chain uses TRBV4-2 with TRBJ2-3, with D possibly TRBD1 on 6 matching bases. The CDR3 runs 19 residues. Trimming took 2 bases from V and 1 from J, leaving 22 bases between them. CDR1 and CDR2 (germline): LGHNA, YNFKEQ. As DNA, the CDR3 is TGTGCCAGCAGCCAAAGACAGGTCGCCGCGCCCGTTGGCACAGATACGCAGTATTTT. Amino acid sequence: CASSQRQVAAPVGTDTQYF.

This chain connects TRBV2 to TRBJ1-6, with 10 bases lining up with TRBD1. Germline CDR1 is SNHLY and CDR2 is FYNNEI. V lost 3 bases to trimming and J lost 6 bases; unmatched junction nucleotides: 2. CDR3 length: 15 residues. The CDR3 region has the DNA TGTGCCAGCAGTGAGGGGGACAGGGGTAATTCACCCCTCCACTTT. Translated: CASSEGDRGNSPLHF.

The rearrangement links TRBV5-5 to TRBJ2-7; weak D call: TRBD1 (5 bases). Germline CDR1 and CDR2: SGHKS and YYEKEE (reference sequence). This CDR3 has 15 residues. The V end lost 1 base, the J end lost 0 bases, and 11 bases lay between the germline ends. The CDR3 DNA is TGTGCCAGCAGCTTGCTCAGGGAAAGCTCCTACGAGCAGTACTTC. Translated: CASSLLRESSYEQYF.

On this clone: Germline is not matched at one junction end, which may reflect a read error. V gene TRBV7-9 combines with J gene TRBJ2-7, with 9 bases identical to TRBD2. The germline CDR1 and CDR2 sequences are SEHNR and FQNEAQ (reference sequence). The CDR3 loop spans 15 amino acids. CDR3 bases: TGTTCCAGCAGCTTAGGGGGCGGGAGGGCGATCGAGCAGTACTTC. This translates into CSSSLGGGRAIEQYF.

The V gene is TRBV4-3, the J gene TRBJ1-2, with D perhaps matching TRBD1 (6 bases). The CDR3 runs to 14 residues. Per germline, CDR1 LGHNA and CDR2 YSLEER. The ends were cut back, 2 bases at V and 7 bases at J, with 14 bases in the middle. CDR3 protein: CASSQLTGRGGYTF. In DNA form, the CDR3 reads TGCGCCAGCAGCCAACTTACAGGGCGCGGTGGCTACACCTTC.

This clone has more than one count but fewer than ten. The CDR3, as DNA: TGTGCCAGCAGTGCCCGAGGTAGTGGGGAAAAACTGTTTTTT. Its protein product is CASSARGSGEKLFF. The V gene is TRBV6-1, the J gene TRBJ1-4; unclear D gene. The length of the CDR3 is 14 residues. Germline V CDR1 and CDR2: MNHNS, SASEGT. V lost 4 bases, J lost 8 bases, and 14 bases lay in between.

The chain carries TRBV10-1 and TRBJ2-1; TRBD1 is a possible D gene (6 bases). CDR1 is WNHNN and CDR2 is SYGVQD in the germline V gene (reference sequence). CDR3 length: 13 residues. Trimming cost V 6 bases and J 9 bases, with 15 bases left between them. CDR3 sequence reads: CASRGTRTGEQFF. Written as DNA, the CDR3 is TGCGCCAGCAGGGGGACACGGACGGGTGAGCAGTTCTTC.

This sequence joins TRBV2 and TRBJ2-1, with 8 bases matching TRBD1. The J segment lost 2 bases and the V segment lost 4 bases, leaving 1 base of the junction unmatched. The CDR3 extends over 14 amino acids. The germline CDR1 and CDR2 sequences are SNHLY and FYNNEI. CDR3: CASSAGGAYNEQFF. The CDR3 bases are TGTGCCAGCAGTGCAGGGGGCGCCTACAATGAGCAGTTCTTC.

CDR3 sequence reads: CASSWTGDQPQHF. As DNA, the CDR3 is TGTGCCAGCAGCTGGACAGGGGATCAGCCCCAGCATTTT. The V call is TRBV7-6, the J call TRBJ1-5; 9 positions match TRBD1. After removal of 4 bases from V and 5 bases from J, the junction contained 0 bases not matched to a gene. The germline V gene has CDR1 SGHVS and CDR2 FNYEAQ. The CDR3 has 13 amino acids.

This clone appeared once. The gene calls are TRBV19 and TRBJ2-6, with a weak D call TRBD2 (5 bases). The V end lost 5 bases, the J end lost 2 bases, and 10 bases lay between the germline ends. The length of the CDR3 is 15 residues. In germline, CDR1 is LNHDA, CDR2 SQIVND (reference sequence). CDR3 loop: CASSWLEAGANVLTF. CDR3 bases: TGTGCCAGTAGTTGGTTGGAGGCTGGGGCCAACGTCCTGACTTTC.

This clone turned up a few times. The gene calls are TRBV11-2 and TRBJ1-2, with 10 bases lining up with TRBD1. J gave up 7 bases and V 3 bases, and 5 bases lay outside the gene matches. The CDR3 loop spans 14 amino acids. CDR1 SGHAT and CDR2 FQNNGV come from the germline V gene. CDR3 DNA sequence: TGTGCCAGCAGCTTTGACAGGGGGCGAGTTGGCTACACCTTC. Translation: CASSFDRGRVGYTF.